Below are 2 T cell receptor beta chains sequenced from a single sample in a study of shared clonotypes between healthy human individuals. Sequencing was performed with immunoSEQ multiplex PCR; in TCRdb, only in-frame clones are kept and a portion is missing. The sample lists nearly 1 million clones; approximately 80% were seen once. The sequencing input was memory CD4+ T cells sorted from blood. Sample subset: CD45RA-negative fraction. The source of these receptors is a young man in good health.

In this sample, this clone turned up once. The rearrangement links TRBV5-8 to TRBJ1-1, with 11 bases aligning to TRBD1. J gave up 5 bases and V 2 bases, and 8 bases lay outside the gene matches. The CDR3 consists of 16 residues. CDR1 is SGHTS and CDR2 is YDEGEE in the germline V gene. In DNA form, the CDR3 reads TGTGCCAGCAGCTTTCGTGCGGGACAGGGGGGAACTGAAGCTTTCTTT. Translated, it gives CASSFRAGQGGTEAFF. Drawing the rest from reference TRBV5-8 and TRBJ1-1, the complete variable domain is EAGVTQSPTHLIKTRGQQATLRCSPISGHTSVYWYQQALGLGLQFLLWYDEGEERNRGNFPPRFSGRQFPNYSSELNVNALELEDSALYLCASSFRAGQGGTEAFFGQGTRLTVV.

This clone was observed a single time. The CDR3 sequence: CASRDGGTTGANVLTF. The CDR3 region has the DNA TGTGCCAGCCGAGACGGAGGGACCACTGGGGCCAACGTCCTGACTTTC. This chain uses TRBV7-9 with TRBJ2-6; D perhaps matches TRBD2 (6 bases). From germline, CDR1 is SEHNR and CDR2 FQNEAQ (reference sequence). This CDR3 is 16 amino acids long. V lost 8 bases and J 2 bases, leaving 16 bases between the germline ends.